This is a list of T cell receptor beta chains from one sample in a study of CD8 T cells in ankylosing spondylitis. TCRdb passed the 5' RACE reads through MiXCR, listing each CDR3 protein once. The sample contains about 39,000 distinct CDR3 sequences, about a tenth of which appear only once. Sequenced input: blood, either unsorted or a sorted T cell fraction (not recorded which). These receptors all come from a male donor with ankylosing spondylitis or in good health (not recorded which). CDR3s include the opening cysteine and the closing phenylalanine or tryptophan. A D gene is named only where the DNA matches it firmly. Size values are once, few and many counts, or a class for expanded clones, and some rows have none.

size	V	length	J	D	DNA	CDR3
many	TRBV20-1	15	TRBJ2-1	NA	TGCAGTGCTAACCCGAGCGGGTGGCTTATGGGTGAGCAGTTCTTC	CSANPSGWLMGEQFF
many	TRBV4-1	15	TRBJ2-7	TRBD1	TGCGCCAGCAGCCCAGACAGGGTAGCGTCCTACGAGCAGTACTTC	CASSPDRVASYEQYF
many	TRBV27	16	TRBJ2-1	TRBD2	TGTGCCAGCAGTTTTCGGAGCGGGAGCCCCCACAATGAGCAGTTCTTC	CASSFRSGSPHNEQFF
many	TRBV29-1	11	TRBJ2-7	NA	TGCAGCGTGCACACTGGGGGGGAGCAGTACTTC	CSVHTGGEQYF
few	TRBV6-1	15	TRBJ2-4	NA	TGTGCCAGCAGTAAAGGACAGCGAGCCAAAAACATTCAGTACTTC	CASSKGQRAKNIQYF
NA	TRBV13	15	TRBJ2-2	NA	TGTGCCAGCAGCCTCCGCGGGGAACCGACCGGGGAGCTGTTTTTT	CASSLRGEPTGELFF
many	TRBV15	14	TRBJ1-1	TRBD1	TGTGCCACCAGCAGTGTGACAGGGTCCGCTGAAGCTTTCTTT	CATSSVTGSAEAFF
many	TRBV20-1	14	TRBJ1-6	TRBD1	TGCAGTGCACAACAGGGGACGACGCATTCACCCCTCCACTTT	CSAQQGTTHSPLHF
many	TRBV28	18	TRBJ2-6	NA	TGTGCCGACTCTCTGGGGCAGGGCATCCGCTCTGGGGCCAACGTCCTGACTTTC	CADSLGQGIRSGANVLTF
many	TRBV7-2	14	TRBJ2-3	TRBD2	TGTGCCAGCCTAAGCGGGAGGGGGCCAGATACGCAGTATTTT	CASLSGRGPDTQYF
NA	TRBV4-1	16	TRBJ1-4	TRBD1	TGCGCCAGCAGCCGGGAGACGACAGGGTTCACTGAAAAACTGTTTTTT	CASSRETTGFTEKLFF
medium-sized	TRBV5-6	18	TRBJ2-3	TRBD1	TGTGCCACCAAGGACCAATTATCGGGACAGGGTCTCACAGATACGCAGTATTTT	CATKDQLSGQGLTDTQYF
medium-sized	TRBV28	16	TRBJ1-5	TRBD1	TGTGCCAGCAAGTCCCTAGAGACAGGGTTCAATCAGCCCCAGCATTTT	CASKSLETGFNQPQHF
NA	TRBV24-1	17	TRBJ2-1	NA	TGTGCCACCAGTGAGCCACCGGGACTTTCAGGGACGTATGAGCAGTTCTTC	CATSEPPGLSGTYEQFF
many	TRBV27	14	TRBJ2-7	NA	TGTGCCAGCAGTTTGGAGGGGATCGGGCTCGAGCAGTACTTC	CASSLEGIGLEQYF
many	TRBV12-3/TRBV12-4	16	TRBJ2-5	NA	TGTGCCAGCAGTTTATTCGGGGAACCCCCACAAGAGACCCAGTACTTC	CASSLFGEPPQETQYF
NA	TRBV7-3	15	TRBJ2-3	TRBD1	TGTGCCAGCAGCCGCTCGGGACAGGTCACAGATACGCAGTATTTT	CASSRSGQVTDTQYF
many	TRBV7-6	14	TRBJ2-5	TRBD2	TGTGCCAGCAGCGAGGAGGGCGGGAGGGAGACCCAGTACTTC	CASSEEGGRETQYF
NA	TRBV4-1	17	TRBJ2-5	NA	TGCGCCAGCAGCCAATACAGACGTGGGGGGCCCCAAGAGACCCAGTACTTC	CASSQYRRGGPQETQYF
NA	TRBV29-1	14	TRBJ2-3	TRBD1	TGCAGCGTTCCAACAGGGGTCAGCACAGATACGCAGTATTTT	CSVPTGVSTDTQYF
NA	TRBV4-3	16	TRBJ2-7	TRBD2	TGCGCCAGCAGCCAAACCGAACTAGCGGGAGGAGACGAGCAGTACTTC	CASSQTELAGGDEQYF
NA	TRBV18	14	TRBJ1-2	NA	TGTGCCAGCTCACCACCGGGGAGGAACTATGGCTACACCTTC	CASSPPGRNYGYTF
once	TRBV11-1	12	TRBJ2-5	NA	TGTGCCAGCGCGCCGGACTCAGAGACCCAGTACTTC	CASAPDSETQYF
many	TRBV6-1	18	TRBJ2-5	NA	TGTGCCAGCAGTGAAGGGCTAGCCTTCGAAGAGGACCAAGAGACCCAGTACTTC	CASSEGLAFEEDQETQYF
many	TRBV27	15	TRBJ2-7	TRBD1	TGTGCCAGCAGTTATGGGACAGGGCCTTCCTACGAGCAGTACTTC	CASSYGTGPSYEQYF
many	TRBV29-1	14	TRBJ2-5	NA	TGCAGCGTTGAACCGACAGGCCTCCAAGAGACCCAGTACTTC	CSVEPTGLQETQYF
many	TRBV15	17	TRBJ2-2	NA	TGTGCCACCAGCAGAGAAGGGACAACCCCGTCCACCGGGGAGCTGTTTTTT	CATSREGTTPSTGELFF
many	TRBV28	14	TRBJ2-7	NA	TGTGCCAGCAATCGGTGGGGACCGCTCTACGAGCAGTACTTC	CASNRWGPLYEQYF
many	TRBV25-1	14	TRBJ1-1	NA	TGTGCCAGCAGTGAAAGGACCTGGGACACTGAAGCTTTCTTT	CASSERTWDTEAFF
NA	TRBV5-6	12	TRBJ2-3	NA	TGTGCCAGCAGCTTTATTGGGAATACGCAGTATTTT	CASSFIGNTQYF
many	TRBV5-1	15	TRBJ1-6	TRBD1	TGCGCCAGCAGCTTCGGGACAGGGGGTAATTCACCCCTCCACTTT	CASSFGTGGNSPLHF